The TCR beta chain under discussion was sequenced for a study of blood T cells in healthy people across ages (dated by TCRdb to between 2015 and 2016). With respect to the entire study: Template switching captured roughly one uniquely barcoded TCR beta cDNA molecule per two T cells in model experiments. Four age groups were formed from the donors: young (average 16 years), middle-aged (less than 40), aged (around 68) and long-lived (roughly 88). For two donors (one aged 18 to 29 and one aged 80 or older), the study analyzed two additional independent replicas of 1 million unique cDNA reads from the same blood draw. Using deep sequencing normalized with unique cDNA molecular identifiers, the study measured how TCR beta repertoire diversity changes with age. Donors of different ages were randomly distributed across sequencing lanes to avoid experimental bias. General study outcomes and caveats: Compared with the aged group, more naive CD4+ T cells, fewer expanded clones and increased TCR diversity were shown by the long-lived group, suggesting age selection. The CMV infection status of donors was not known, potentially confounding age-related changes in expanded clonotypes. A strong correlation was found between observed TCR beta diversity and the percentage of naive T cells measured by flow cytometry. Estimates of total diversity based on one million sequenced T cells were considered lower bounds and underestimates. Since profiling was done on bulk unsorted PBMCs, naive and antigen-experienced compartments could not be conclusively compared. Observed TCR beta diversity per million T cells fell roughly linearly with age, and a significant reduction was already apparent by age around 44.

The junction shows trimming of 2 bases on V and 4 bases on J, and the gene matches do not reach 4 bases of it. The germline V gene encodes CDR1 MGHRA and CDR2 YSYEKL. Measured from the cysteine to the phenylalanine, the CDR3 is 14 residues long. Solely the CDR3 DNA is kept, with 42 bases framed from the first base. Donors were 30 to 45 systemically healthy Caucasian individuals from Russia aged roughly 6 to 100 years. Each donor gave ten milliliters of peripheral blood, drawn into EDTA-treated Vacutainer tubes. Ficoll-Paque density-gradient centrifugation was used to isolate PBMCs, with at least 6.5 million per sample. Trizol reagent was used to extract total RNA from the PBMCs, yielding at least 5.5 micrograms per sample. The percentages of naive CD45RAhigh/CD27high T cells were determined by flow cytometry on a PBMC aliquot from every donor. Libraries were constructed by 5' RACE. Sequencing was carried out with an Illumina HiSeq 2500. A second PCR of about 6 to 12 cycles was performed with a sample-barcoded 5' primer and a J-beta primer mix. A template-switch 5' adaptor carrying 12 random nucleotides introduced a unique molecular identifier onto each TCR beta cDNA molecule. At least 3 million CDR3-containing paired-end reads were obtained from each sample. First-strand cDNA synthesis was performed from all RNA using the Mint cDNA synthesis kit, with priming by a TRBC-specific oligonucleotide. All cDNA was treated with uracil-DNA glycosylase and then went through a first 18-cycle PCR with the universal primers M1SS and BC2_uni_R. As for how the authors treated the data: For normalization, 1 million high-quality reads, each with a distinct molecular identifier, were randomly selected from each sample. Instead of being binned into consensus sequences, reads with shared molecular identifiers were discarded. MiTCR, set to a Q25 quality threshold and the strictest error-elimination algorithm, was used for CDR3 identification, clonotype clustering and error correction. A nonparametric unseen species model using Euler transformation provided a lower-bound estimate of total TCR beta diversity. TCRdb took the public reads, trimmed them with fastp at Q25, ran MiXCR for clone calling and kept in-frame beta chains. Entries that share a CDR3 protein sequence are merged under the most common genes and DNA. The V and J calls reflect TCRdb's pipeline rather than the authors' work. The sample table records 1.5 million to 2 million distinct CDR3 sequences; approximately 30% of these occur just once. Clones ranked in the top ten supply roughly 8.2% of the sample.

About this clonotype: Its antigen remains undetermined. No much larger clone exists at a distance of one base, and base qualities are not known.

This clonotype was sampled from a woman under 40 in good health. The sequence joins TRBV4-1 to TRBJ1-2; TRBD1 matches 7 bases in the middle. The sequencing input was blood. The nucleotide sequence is TGCGCCAGCAGCCAACCACGACAGGGCTATGGCTACACCTTC. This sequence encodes CASSQPRQGYGYTF.